A selection of T cell receptor beta chains follows, all from one sample in a study of blood T cell repertoires in COVID-19. Sequencing used immunoSEQ multiplex PCR; TCRdb keeps in-frame clones, though not all of them. The sample includes a few hundred thousand clones, 86% of them seen just once. What was sequenced was PBMCs or T cells enriched from blood (not recorded which). These receptors originate from a woman in her forties with acute COVID-19. Both conserved end residues are part of each CDR3. The order of the fields is J gene, D gene, V gene, clone size, CDR3 DNA, CDR3 protein. D genes are given only for firm matches. Clone size, where shown, is once, few, many, or a class for clones that have expanded.

>TRBJ2-7|NA|TRBV7-8|NA
TGTGCCAGCAGCTTGATTAGCTGGAGAAACCGGAGCTCCTACGAGCAGTACTTC
CASSLISWRNRSSYEQYF
>TRBJ2-1|NA|TRBV7-3|NA
TGTGCCAGCAGCTTAACCCCGAGGAATGAGCAGTTCTTC
CASSLTPRNEQFF
>TRBJ2-7|TRBD1|TRBV11-1|NA
TGTGCCAGCAGCTCAACCACCGGACAGGGGGACCACGAGCAGTACTTC
CASSSTTGQGDHEQYF
>TRBJ2-1|TRBD2|TRBV4-3|NA
TGCGCCAGCAGCCCGGGACTAGCGCACAATGAGCAGTTCTTC
CASSPGLAHNEQFF
>TRBJ2-1|TRBD2|TRBV5-8|once
TGTGCCAGCAGCTTGTCCCTCCTAGCGGGGCCTAATGAGCAGTTCTTC
CASSLSLLAGPNEQFF
>TRBJ1-1|NA|TRBV5-8|NA
TGTGCCAGCAGCTTGACTCTCAAGTTGAACACTGAAGCTTTCTTT
CASSLTLKLNTEAFF
>TRBJ2-3|TRBD1|TRBV5-1|NA
TGCGCCAGCAGCGACCCACAGGGGGCCGCAGATACGCAGTATTTT
CASSDPQGAADTQYF
>TRBJ2-7|NA|TRBV6-6|NA
TGTGCCAGCACCCTCGCGGGATCCTACGAGCAGTACTTC
CASTLAGSYEQYF
>TRBJ2-3|NA|TRBV7-3|many
TGTGCCAGCAGCTATCGGGGTTATAGCACAGATACGCAGTATTTT
CASSYRGYSTDTQYF
>TRBJ2-7|NA|TRBV10-3|once
TGTGCCATCAGTGACCAGGGTAACTACGAGCAGTACTTC
CAISDQGNYEQYF
>TRBJ2-1|TRBD2|TRBV9|NA
TGTGCCAGCAGCGTAGGGACTAGCGGGCCCCTATACAATGAGCAGTTCTTC
CASSVGTSGPLYNEQFF
>TRBJ2-1|TRBD1|TRBV7-9|once
TGTGCCAGCAGCTCGACCGGGACAGGGGGCTGGGATGAGCAGTTCTTC
CASSSTGTGGWDEQFF
>TRBJ2-1|TRBD2|TRBV2|NA
TGTGCCAGCAGTGAAGCTCGACTAGCGGACAATGAGCAGTTCTTC
CASSEARLADNEQFF
>TRBJ2-7|NA|TRBV5-1|few
TGCGCCAGCAGCAGAGACAGCTTCCAGGTCGAGCAGTACTTC
CASSRDSFQVEQYF
>TRBJ1-1|NA|TRBV10-3|NA
TGTGCCACCGGGATGGGGAACACTGAAGCTTTCTTT
CATGMGNTEAFF
>TRBJ1-1|NA|TRBV11-2|NA
TGTGCCAGCAGCCTACAGGCGGCCACTGAAGCTTTCTTT
CASSLQAATEAFF
>TRBJ2-1|NA|TRBV6-5|NA
TGTGCCAGCAGACCCAGGGTGAATCAGCAGAATGAGCAGTTCTTC
CASRPRVNQQNEQFF
>TRBJ1-5|TRBD1|TRBV5-1|NA
TGCGCCAGCAGCCTAGCCGGGACAGGGGGATGTTTTAAGTATTTGGGCAATCAGCCCCAGCATTTT
CASSLAGTGGCFKYLGNQPQHF
>TRBJ1-1|TRBD1|TRBV29-1|NA
TGCAGCGTTGAGGGACAGGGAGGCGTGGGGACTGAAGCTTTCTTT
CSVEGQGGVGTEAFF
>TRBJ1-3|NA|TRBV29-1|NA
TGCAGCGTGGCCCCTGCGGACCGGGGGGGAAACACCATATATTTT
CSVAPADRGGNTIYF
>TRBJ1-2|NA|TRBV7-8|NA
TGTGCCAGCAGCTCGGGTCTCTATGGCTACACCTTC
CASSSGLYGYTF
>TRBJ1-2|NA|TRBV7-9|NA
TGTGCCAGCAGCCCGACAGCTAACTATGGCTACACCTTC
CASSPTANYGYTF
>TRBJ1-2|TRBD1|TRBV5-4|NA
TGTGCCAGCAGCCGGACAGGACAGGGGGCGTGGGGCTACACCTTC
CASSRTGQGAWGYTF
>TRBJ2-1|TRBD2|TRBV12-5|NA
TGTGCTAGTGGTTTAGCGGGAGTTAATGAGCAGTTCTTC
CASGLAGVNEQFF
>TRBJ2-3|NA|TRBV9|NA
TGTGCCAGCAGCGTATCGATACTCTCCGGCACAGATACGCAGTATTTT
CASSVSILSGTDTQYF
>TRBJ1-1|NA|TRBV7-2|NA
TGTGCCAGCAGCTCCTGGGTCTCAGGGTTCACGAGCACTGAAGCTTTCTTT
CASSSWVSGFTSTEAFF
>TRBJ1-6|NA|TRBV3-1/TRBV3-2|NA
TGTGCCAGCAGCCAAGCTCTCAGTTCACCCCTCCACTTT
CASSQALSSPLHF
>TRBJ1-1|TRBD1|TRBV7-9|once
TGTGCCAGCAGCCCGAAACAACAGGGGGGGTACACTGAAGCTTTCTTT
CASSPKQQGGYTEAFF
>TRBJ1-5|NA|TRBV6-5|once
TGTGCCAGCAGTTACTCTGGGCAGGGCGGCAATCAGCCCCAGCATTTT
CASSYSGQGGNQPQHF
>TRBJ2-1|TRBD2|TRBV18|NA
TGTGCCAGCTCACCACCGATGTCGGGAGGGCCGGGAACGAATGAGCAGTTCTTC
CASSPPMSGGPGTNEQFF
>TRBJ2-5|NA|TRBV5-4|NA
TGTGCCAGCAGCTTGGCAGGGGTTCGGGAGACCCAGTACTTC
CASSLAGVRETQYF
>TRBJ1-2|TRBD1|TRBV19|NA
TGTGCCAGTTCTGGACAGGCAGCTAACTATGGCTACACCTTC
CASSGQAANYGYTF
>TRBJ2-7|NA|TRBV9|NA
TGTGCCAGCAGCGGACAACGTGGGGACACCTACGAGCAGTACTTC
CASSGQRGDTYEQYF
>TRBJ1-3|NA|TRBV28|NA
TGTGCCAGCAGTTTAGTTCGGGGGTCGGGTGGAAACACCATATATTTT
CASSLVRGSGGNTIYF
>TRBJ2-7|TRBD1|TRBV15|NA
TGTGCCACCAGCAGAGCCCTGGACAGGGCCGAGCAGTACTTC
CATSRALDRAEQYF
>TRBJ2-2|NA|TRBV28|NA
TGTGCCAGCAGTCTTCTGACCGGGGAGCTGTTTTTT
CASSLLTGELFF